This TCR beta chain is drawn from a study of response to subunit inactivated influenza vaccine. This CDR3 is 16 amino acids long. In germline, CDR1 is LNHDA, CDR2 SQIVND (reference sequence). Trimming left V 1 base short and J 5 bases short, with 17 bases between. TCRdb analysed the RT-PCR reads with MiXCR anew, one entry per CDR3 protein. The sample lists about 570,000 distinct CDR3 sequences, about an eighth occurring once. Study-wide points: With each seasonal influenza vaccination, the authors suggested, few new T cells are recruited.

This clonotype was counted between two and nine times. The target antigen is unknown. V is TRBV19 and J is TRBJ1-1, with a weak D call TRBD1 (6 bases). This material consisted of PBMCs from blood, taken on the day of vaccination. The receptor was derived from a man between 45 and 60 years old who received an inactivated influenza vaccine. The CDR3 sequence is CASSIGRGLISTEAFF. As DNA, the CDR3 is TGTGCCAGTAGTATAGGCAGGGGCCTTATCTCGACTGAAGCTTTCTTT.